What follows are 6 T cell receptor beta chains derived from one specimen sequenced in a study of PD-1 blockade in classical Hodgkin lymphoma. Some clones are missing from TCRdb's copy, which holds only in-frame ones; the method was immunoSEQ multiplex PCR. There are 45,000 to 50,000 clones in the sample; over 60% occur only once, and roughly 22% lies in the top ten. After autologous stem cell transplantation all patients relapsed, and prior brentuximab vedotin exposure differed between cohorts. Sequenced material: peripheral blood mononuclear cells (PBMCs), taken before the second cycle of nivolumab. These receptors came from a human donor with classical Hodgkin lymphoma.

V gene TRBV10-3 combines with J gene TRBJ2-2; 11 nucleotides agree with TRBD2. V trimming: 6 bases; J trimming: 3 bases; junction bases outside the gene matches: 12. This CDR3 has 18 amino acids. CDR1 and CDR2 (germline): ENHRY, SYGVKD. CDR3 sequence: CAIRTGRSGGADTGELFF. The CDR3 DNA reads as TGTGCCATCAGGACGGGTCGTAGCGGGGGGGCGGACACCGGGGAGCTGTTTTTT.

A word on this clone: At one end the junction does not follow the germline gene, possibly because of a read error. The CDR3 spells CATSVQIYNEQFF. For the CDR3, the DNA is TGTGCCACTAGTGTACAAATTTACAATGAGCAGTTCTTC. The rearrangement joins TRBV19 to TRBJ2-1; D gene ambiguous. CDR1 is LNHDA, CDR2 SQIVND, per germline (reference sequence). This CDR3 has 13 residues.

CDR3 protein: CASSLTGGYTF. CDR3 in DNA: TGTGCCAGCAGCTTAACAGGCGGCTACACCTTC. The rearrangement joins TRBV7-9 to TRBJ1-2; perhaps TRBD1 as D (5 bases). Germline CDR1 is SEHNR and CDR2 is FQNEAQ (reference sequence). Trimming pared 2 bases from V and 8 bases from J, leaving 6 bases between. The CDR3 sequence is 11 residues long.

A note on this clone: This sample also contains other DNA sequences that code for the same CDR3. The rearrangement links TRBV5-1 to TRBJ2-2, with a possible D match to TRBD2 (6 bases). This CDR3 is 15 amino acids long. Germline CDR1 is SGHRS and CDR2 is YFSETQ. Trimming removed 6 bases from V and 2 bases from J, with 14 bases in between. The CDR3 is CASNRERTNTGELFF. The CDR3 coding sequence is TGCGCCAGCAACCGGGAGCGCACAAACACCGGGGAGCTGTTTTTT.

In its sample, this clone is medium-sized. The chain carries TRBV7-8 and TRBJ2-5; 10 positions match TRBD2. The germline V gene has CDR1 SGHVS and CDR2 FQNEAQ. The CDR3 consists of 14 residues. Trimming cost V 4 bases and J 3 bases; bases outside gene matches: 2. CDR3 protein: CASSYGLAEETQYF. Written as DNA, the CDR3 is TGTGCCAGCAGCTACGGACTAGCGGAAGAGACCCAGTACTTC.

The genes are TRBV10-1 and TRBJ2-7, with 8 positions matching TRBD1. The CDR3 sequence is 9 residues long. CDR1 WNHNN and CDR2 SYGVQD come from the germline V gene (reference sequence). With 10 bases clipped from V and 12 bases from J, the junction kept 5 bases outside the gene matches. CDR3 sequence reads: CATRTGTYF. CDR3 DNA sequence: TGCGCCACCCGGACAGGGACGTACTTC.